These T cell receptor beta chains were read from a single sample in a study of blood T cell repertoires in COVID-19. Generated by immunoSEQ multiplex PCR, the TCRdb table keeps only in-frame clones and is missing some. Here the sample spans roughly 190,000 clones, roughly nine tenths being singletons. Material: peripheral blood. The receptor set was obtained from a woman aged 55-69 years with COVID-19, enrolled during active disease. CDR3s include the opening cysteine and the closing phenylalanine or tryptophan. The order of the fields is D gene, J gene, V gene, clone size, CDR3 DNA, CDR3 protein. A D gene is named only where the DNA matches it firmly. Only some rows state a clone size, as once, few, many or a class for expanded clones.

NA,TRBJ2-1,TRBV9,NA,TGTGCCAGCAGCGTAGCTACCTACAATGAGCAGTTCTTC,CASSVATYNEQFF
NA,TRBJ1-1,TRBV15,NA,TGTGCCACCACCAAGGAGAGATACACTGAAGCTTTCTTT,CATTKERYTEAFF
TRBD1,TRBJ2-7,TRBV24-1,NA,TGTGCCACCAGTGACCCGGGACAGAGGAACGAGCAGTACTTC,CATSDPGQRNEQYF
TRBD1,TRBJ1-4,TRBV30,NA,TGTGCCTGGAGTGTATTGGGGACAGGGCCGAATGAAAAACTGTTTTTT,CAWSVLGTGPNEKLFF
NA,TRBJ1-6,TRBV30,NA,TGTGCCTGGAGTGGGGGAGGGGTTTGGAATTCACCCCTCCACTTT,CAWSGGGVWNSPLHF
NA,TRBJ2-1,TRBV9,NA,TGTGCCAGCAGCGTAGCCACACCCTACAATGAGCAGTTCTTC,CASSVATPYNEQFF
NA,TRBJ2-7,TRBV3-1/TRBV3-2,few,TGTGCCAGCAGCTTCCGGACAGAGACCTACGAGCAGTACTTC,CASSFRTETYEQYF
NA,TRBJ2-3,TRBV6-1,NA,TGTGCCAGCAGTGAAGTGGTACTAGCATACCTTGATACGCAGTATTTT,CASSEVVLAYLDTQYF
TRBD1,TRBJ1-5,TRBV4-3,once,TGCGCCAGCAGACAGGGGTTCGATCAGCCCCAGCATTTT,CASRQGFDQPQHF
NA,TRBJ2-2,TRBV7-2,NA,TGTGCCAGCAGCCATGTAGCCGGGGAGCTGTTTTTT,CASSHVAGELFF
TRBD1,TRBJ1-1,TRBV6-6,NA,TGTGCCAGCAGTTCCGGACAGGGTTGGACTGAAGCTTTCTTT,CASSSGQGWTEAFF
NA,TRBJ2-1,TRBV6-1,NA,TGTGCCAGCAGTCCAGGACTACACTACAATGAGCAGTTCTTC,CASSPGLHYNEQFF
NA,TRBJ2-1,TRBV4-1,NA,TGCGCCAGCAGCCGGATAGCGGAACGATCCTCCTACAATGAGCAGTTCTTC,CASSRIAERSSYNEQFF
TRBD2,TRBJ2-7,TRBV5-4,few,TGTGCCAGCAGCGTCGGACTAGCGAGGTCCTACGAGCAGTACTTC,CASSVGLARSYEQYF
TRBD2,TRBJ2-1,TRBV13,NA,TGTGCCAGCAGCTTAGTCCCTAGCGGGGCCTACAATGAGCAGTTCTTC,CASSLVPSGAYNEQFF
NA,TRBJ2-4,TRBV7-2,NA,TGTGCCAGCAGCTTTAGCCGGGACACAAACATTCAGTACTTC,CASSFSRDTNIQYF
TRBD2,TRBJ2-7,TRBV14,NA,TGTGCCAGCAGTCAAGGCGGACTAGTCTTCAACGAGCAGTACTTC,CASSQGGLVFNEQYF
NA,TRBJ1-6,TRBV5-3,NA,TGTGCCAGAAGCTGTGACAGACACAATTCACCCCTCCACTTT,CARSCDRHNSPLHF
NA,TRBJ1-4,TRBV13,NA,TGTGCCAGCAGCTCCGGGACAACTAATGAAAAACTGTTTTTT,CASSSGTTNEKLFF
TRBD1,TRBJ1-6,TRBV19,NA,TGTGCCAGTACCCCATCGCTAGGGACAGGGGTTTTTTCACCCCTCCACTTT,CASTPSLGTGVFSPLHF
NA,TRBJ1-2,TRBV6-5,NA,TGTGCCAGCCATGGGATACAGGGAACTAATGGCTACACCTTC,CASHGIQGTNGYTF
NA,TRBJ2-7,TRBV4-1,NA,TGCGCCAGCAGCCAATCGGGAGCCTACGAGCAGTACTTC,CASSQSGAYEQYF
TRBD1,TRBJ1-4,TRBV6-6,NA,TGTGCCAGCAGCCCTAGACAGGGGGCAACTAATGAAAAACTGTTTTTT,CASSPRQGATNEKLFF
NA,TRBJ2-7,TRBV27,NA,TGTGCCAGCAGTTCTATAACCGGGACTGATGTATACGAGCAGTACTTC,CASSSITGTDVYEQYF
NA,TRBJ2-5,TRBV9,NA,TGTGCCAGCAACCCCCTCGGAGGGGAAGAAGAGACCCAGTACTTC,CASNPLGGEEETQYF
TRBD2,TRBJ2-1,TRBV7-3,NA,TGTGCCAGCAGCCAAGGGCCTAGCGGGAGCGGCTACAATGAGCAGTTCTTC,CASSQGPSGSGYNEQFF
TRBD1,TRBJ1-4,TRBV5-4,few,TGTGCCAGCAGCTTGACAGGGGGCGCGGAAAAACTGTTTTTT,CASSLTGGAEKLFF
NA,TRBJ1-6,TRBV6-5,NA,TGTGCCAGCAGTCCCGACAGGACTTATAATTCACCCCTCCACTTT,CASSPDRTYNSPLHF
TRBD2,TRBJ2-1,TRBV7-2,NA,TGTGCCAGCAGCCCGACTAGCGGGAGGGCCGGGGAGCAGTTCTTC,CASSPTSGRAGEQFF